This T cell receptor beta chain was observed in a study of lymphopenia after photon versus proton radiotherapy. J lost 4 bases, V lost 0 bases, and 8 bases had no gene match. In germline, CDR1 is MGHRA, CDR2 YSYEKL. This CDR3 region has 17 residues. On this clone: The target antigen is unknown.

Findings of the study overall: Photon-treated patients lost naive T cells and TCR diversity; proton-treated stayed stable. Survival link was tested only in deceased patients; proton benefit remains a possibility. Post-nadir diversity loss with photons came from oligoclonal expansion, particularly CD8+ Temra cells.

Some clones are missing from TCRdb's copy, which holds only in-frame ones; the method was immunoSEQ multiplex PCR. The table includes 65,000 to 85,000 clones, 85% to 95% detected once. The chain has TRBV4-1 and TRBJ1-2, with 10 bases aligning to TRBD1. The input for sequencing was peripheral blood, taken from a patient treated with photon-based radiotherapy. The clonotype was recovered from a woman in her thirties or forties with cholangiocarcinoma. CDR3 sequence: CASSQERPGQGFYGYTF. In DNA, the CDR3 is TGCGCCAGCAGCCAAGAACGGCCGGGACAGGGGTTCTATGGCTACACCTTC.